The source of this T cell receptor (beta chain) is a study of metastatic and nonmetastatic thyroid tumors. In the source study's methods: Across clinicopathological groups, CDR3 differences served as the basis for building a distant-metastasis classifier for papillary thyroid cancer. Using MiXCR, TCRdb reanalyzed the PCR reads. Clone size and V and J calls follow TCRdb, not the original study. The sample gives about 43,000 clones, 3% to 3.5% of which show up once; more than 8.5% is in the top ten. This clone was seen at least ten times. V lost 4 bases, J lost 1 base, and 8 bases stayed unmatched. The CDR3 spans 16 residues. Germline V lookup: CDR1 SGHRS, CDR2 YFSETQ. Prior to thyroid surgery, none of the patients had received any treatment.

The sequenced material came from blood. The TCR comes from a female donor with papillary thyroid cancer or a benign thyroid nodule (not recorded which). Some clones in this sample may be carry-over from other donors' samples. The chain combines TRBV5-1 with TRBJ2-1; 7 nucleotides line up with TRBD2. CDR3 amino acids: CASSAGLTSSYNEQFF. CDR3 sequence (DNA): TGCGCCAGCAGCGCGGGACTAACGAGTTCCTACAATGAGCAGTTCTTC.